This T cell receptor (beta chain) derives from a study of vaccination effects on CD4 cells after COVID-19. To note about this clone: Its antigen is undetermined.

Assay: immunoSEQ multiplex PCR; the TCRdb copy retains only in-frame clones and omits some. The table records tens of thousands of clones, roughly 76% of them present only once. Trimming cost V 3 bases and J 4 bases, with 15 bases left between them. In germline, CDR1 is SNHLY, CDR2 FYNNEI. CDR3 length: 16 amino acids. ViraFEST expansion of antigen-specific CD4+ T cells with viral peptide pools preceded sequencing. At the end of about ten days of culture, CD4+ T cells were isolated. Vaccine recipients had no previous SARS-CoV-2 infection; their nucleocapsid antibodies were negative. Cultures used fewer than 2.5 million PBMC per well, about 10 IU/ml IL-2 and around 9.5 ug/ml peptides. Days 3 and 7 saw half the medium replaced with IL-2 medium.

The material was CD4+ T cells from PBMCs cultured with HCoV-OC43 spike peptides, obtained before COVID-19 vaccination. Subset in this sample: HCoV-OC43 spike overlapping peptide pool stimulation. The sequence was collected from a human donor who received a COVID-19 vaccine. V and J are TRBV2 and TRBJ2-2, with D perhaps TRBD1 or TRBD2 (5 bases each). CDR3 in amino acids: CASSEEGDLSTGELFF. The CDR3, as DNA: TGTGCCAGCAGTGAGGAAGGGGACCTTTCCACCGGGGAGCTGTTTTTT.